These 21 T cell receptor beta chains were sequenced from one sample in a study of glioma-infiltrating T cells after dendritic cell vaccination. The method was immunoSEQ multiplex PCR; TCRdb's version includes in-frame clones alone and lacks a portion of them. Counted here are about 76,000 clones, 80% to 90% occurring once; the ten biggest clones make up 2% to 2.5%. Time point given: after dendritic cell vaccination, including at tumor progression/relapse. The input for sequencing was blood, taken after dendritic cell vaccination. The receptor source for this set is a human donor with glioblastoma.

This clone was detected only once. This chain links TRBV14 with TRBJ2-5, with TRBD2 identical over 14 bases. The V gene's germline CDR1 is SGHDN and CDR2 FVKESK. The junction had 6 bases not matched to a gene; V was cut back by 9 bases and J by 3 bases. The length of the CDR3 is 15 residues. The CDR3 region is CARETSGGAEETQYF. DNA of the CDR3: TGTGCCAGGGAGACTAGCGGGGGGGCGGAAGAGACCCAGTACTTC. The full variable domain, with the rest looked up from reference TRBV14 and TRBJ2-5, is EAGVTQFPSHSVIEKGQTVTLRCDPISGHDNLYWYRRVMGKEIKFLLHFVKESKQDESGMPNNRFLAERTGGTYSTLKVQPAELEDSGVYFCARETSGGAEETQYFGPGTRLLVL.

The V gene is TRBV25-1, the J gene TRBJ1-3; D may be TRBD1 (5 bases). V shed 2 bases and J shed 1 base, with 15 bases lying between them. This CDR3 is built from 17 residues. The germline V gene encodes CDR1 MGHDK and CDR2 SYGVNS. The CDR3 region has the DNA TGTGCCAGCAGTGAACGAGCAGGGAGGCAGTCTGGAAACACCATATATTTT. Translating gives CASSERAGRQSGNTIYF.

This chain links TRBV11-3 with TRBJ2-5; D perhaps matches TRBD2 (6 bases). Between the trimmed V and J ends, which lost 5 bases and 3 bases, there was a span of 13 bases. Germline values: CDR1 SGHNT, CDR2 YENEEA. This CDR3 has 14 amino acids. CDR3 amino acids: CASSPWRGEETQYF. The CDR3 DNA reads TGTGCCAGCAGCCCCTGGCGGGGAGAAGAGACCCAGTACTTC.

The J gene is TRBJ1-5, the V gene TRBV12-5, with TRBD1 matching over 8 bases. Trimming took 1 base from V and 2 from J; bases not matched to a gene: 7. Germline CDR1 is LGHNT and CDR2 is FRNRAP. This CDR3 has 17 amino acids. DNA for the CDR3: TGTGCTAGTGGTTTGGCGTCAGGGGGCGCCGGCAATCAGCCCCAGCATTTT. It codes for CASGLASGGAGNQPQHF.

This sequence joins TRBV15 and TRBJ2-7, with D perhaps TRBD1 (6 bases). CDR3 length: 16 residues. V was pared by 0 bases and J by 5 bases, with 17 bases between. CDR1 and CDR2 from the germline V gene are LNHNV and YYDKDF (reference sequence). CDR3 region: CATSRDPGYRANEQYF. The DNA for the CDR3 is TGTGCCACCAGCAGAGATCCGGGTTACAGGGCGAACGAGCAGTACTTC. The full variable domain, rest sourced from reference TRBV15 and TRBJ2-7, is DAMVIQNPRYQVTQFGKPVTLSCSQTLNHNVMYWYQQKSSQAPKLLFHYYDKDFNNEADTPDNFQSRRPNTSFCFLDIRSPGLGDTAMYLCATSRDPGYRANEQYFGPGTRLTVT.

V is TRBV7-8 and J is TRBJ2-5, with D possibly TRBD1 on 5 matching bases. The CDR3 is 14 residues long. CDR1 is SGHVS, CDR2 FQNEAQ, per germline. The germline V and J ends were trimmed by 1 base and 2 bases, with 8 bases remaining between them. The CDR3 DNA reads as TGTGCCAGCAGCTTAGGACAGATTCAAGAGACCCAGTACTTC. The encoded protein is CASSLGQIQETQYF.

The chain carries TRBV18 and TRBJ2-3; 8 nucleotides agree with TRBD1. This CDR3 is 14 amino acids long. CDR1 is KGHSH and CDR2 is LQKENI in the germline V gene. V shed 3 bases and J 1 base; nucleotides not matched to a gene: 0. The CDR3 region is CASSPDRGTDTQYF. The CDR3, as DNA: TGTGCCAGCTCACCGGACAGGGGCACAGATACGCAGTATTTT.

This chain links TRBV29-1 with TRBJ1-1, with D perhaps matching TRBD1 (6 bases). Looked up from germline, CDR1 is SQVTM and CDR2 is ANQGSEA. Trimming left V 6 bases short and J 5 bases short, with 10 bases between. The CDR3 covers 11 residues. CDR3 DNA sequence: TGCAGCGTCGGGACATCAACTGAAGCTTTCTTT. It yields the protein CSVGTSTEAFF.

This clone was counted only a few times. The rearrangement joins TRBV6-6 to TRBJ1-5; tentatively, D is TRBD1 (5 bases). Trimming took 7 bases from V and 4 from J, leaving 17 bases between them. The CDR3 has 15 amino acids. Germline CDR1 and CDR2: MNHNY and SVGAGI (reference sequence). In DNA, the CDR3 is TGTGCCAGCAAACCCTTCCGGGACTGGAATCAGCCCCAGCATTTT. Its protein product is CASKPFRDWNQPQHF.

This clone was counted a few times. CDR3 sequence (DNA): TGTGCCAGCAGCTCCGGACTAGCGGCCTGGTACGAGCAGTACTTC. Translation: CASSSGLAAWYEQYF. V usage is TRBV7-9 and J usage is TRBJ2-7; TRBD2 agrees at 10 bases. Germline assignment: CDR1 SEHNR and CDR2 FQNEAQ (reference sequence). This CDR3 has 15 amino acids. The junction had 7 bases not matched to a gene; V was cut back by 4 bases and J by 4 bases.

This clone appeared once. The chain is built from TRBV5-6 and TRBJ2-7; D possibly corresponds to TRBD1 (6 bases). The V and J ends lost 0 bases and 2 bases respectively, with 12 bases between them. Germline CDR1 and CDR2: SGHDT and YYEEEE. This CDR3 is 15 amino acids long. The CDR3 DNA sequence: TGTGCCAGCAGCTTGGTTAGGACAGACGCCTACGAGCAGTACTTC. This sequence encodes CASSLVRTDAYEQYF.

CDR3 residues: CASSPPTPKAVDTQYF. In nucleotides, the CDR3 is TGTGCCAGCTCACCACCGACCCCAAAAGCGGTAGATACGCAGTATTTT. The J gene is TRBJ2-3, the V gene TRBV18; the D gene is possibly TRBD2 (5 bases). The CDR3 spans 16 residues. V was clipped by 0 bases and J by 5 bases, with 15 bases between them. Looked up from germline, CDR1 is KGHSH and CDR2 is LQKENI. Complete variable domain (other parts from reference TRBV18 and TRBJ2-3): NAGVMQNPRHLVRRRGQEARLRCSPMKGHSHVYWYRQLPEEGLKFMVYLQKENIIDESGMPKERFSAEFPKEGPSILRIQQVVRGDSAAYFCASSPPTPKAVDTQYFGPGTRLTVL.

This chain joins TRBV5-1 and TRBJ1-1, with D tentatively TRBD1 (6 bases). This CDR3 contains 14 residues. Per germline, CDR1 SGHRS and CDR2 YFSETQ. V lost 5 bases and J 0 bases, leaving 11 bases between the germline ends. The CDR3, as DNA: TGCGCCAGCAGACAGGGTGAAGTGAACACTGAAGCTTTCTTT. It is translated as CASRQGEVNTEAFF.

This clone showed up just once. The rearrangement joins TRBV11-2 to TRBJ2-3, with D maybe TRBD2 (7 bases). This CDR3 has 14 amino acids. V lost 3 bases and J 4 bases, leaving 11 bases between the germline ends. Germline-derived CDR1 and CDR2 are SGHAT and FQNNGV. The CDR3 DNA is TGTGCCAGCAGCTTCGGGGGGCCGGCAGATACGCAGTATTTT. Translated: CASSFGGPADTQYF.

The chain uses TRBV4-1 and TRBJ2-1; 8 nucleotides line up with TRBD2. Germline V gene sequence: CDR1 MGHRA, CDR2 YSYEKL. After removal of 3 bases from V and 2 bases from J, the junction contained 3 bases not matched to a gene. This CDR3 is 15 amino acids long. DNA for the CDR3: TGCGCCAGCAGCCACGTAGCGGGACCCTACAATGAGCAGTTCTTC. Protein sequence: CASSHVAGPYNEQFF.

V is TRBV5-1 and J is TRBJ1-5, with a tentative D call TRBD1 (5 bases). Per the germline V gene, CDR1 is SGHRS and CDR2 is YFSETQ. The CDR3 has 15 amino acids. Trimming took 4 bases from V and 4 from J, leaving 15 bases between them. CDR3 amino acids: CASSPGTRGNQPQHF. The CDR3 bases are TGCGCCAGCAGCCCCGGGACCCGGGGGAATCAGCCCCAGCATTTT.

This clone appeared a few times. This chain links TRBV6-5 with TRBJ2-7; D unresolved. The ends were cut back, 0 bases at V and 3 bases at J, with 6 bases in the middle. Germline V gene sequence: CDR1 MNHEY, CDR2 SVGAGI. CDR3 length equals 13 residues. CDR3 DNA: TGTGCCAGCAGTTACTCGTCGAGCTACGAGCAGTACTTC. Translating gives CASSYSSSYEQYF.

The V gene is TRBV7-9, the J gene TRBJ2-7, with 10 bases lining up with TRBD1. With 11 bases clipped from V and 6 bases from J, the junction kept 10 bases outside the gene matches. CDR1 and CDR2 from the germline V gene are SEHNR and FQNEAQ (reference sequence). There are 13 residues in the CDR3. The CDR3 is CAGRQGASLEQYF. In DNA, the CDR3 is TGTGCCGGTCGACAGGGGGCATCCCTCGAGCAGTACTTC. Variable domain in full (rest from reference TRBV7-9 and TRBJ2-7): DTGVSQNPRHKITKRGQNVTFRCDPISEHNRLYWYRQTLGQGPEFLTYFQNEAQLEKSRLLSDRFSAERPKGSFSTLEIQRTEQGDSAMYLCAGRQGASLEQYFGPGTRLTVT.

This clone has a single count. CDR3 nucleotide sequence: TGCAGCGTTGATTTCAGGTGGGCTAACTATGGCTACACCTTC. It is translated as CSVDFRWANYGYTF. V usage is TRBV29-1 and J usage is TRBJ1-2; D ambiguous. CDR1 SQVTM and CDR2 ANQGSEA come from the germline V gene. CDR3 length equals 14 residues. V lost 3 bases to trimming and J lost 0 bases, with 11 bases between them.

The chain couples TRBV4-1 to TRBJ2-7; 10 bases map to TRBD1. CDR3 size: 15 residues. Germline CDR1 and CDR2: MGHRA and YSYEKL. V gave up 4 bases and J gave up 2 bases; unmatched junction bases: 5. The CDR3 loop is CASSPGTGDTYEQYF. DNA for the CDR3: TGCGCCAGCAGCCCGGGGACAGGGGACACCTACGAGCAGTACTTC.

V usage is TRBV5-1 and J usage is TRBJ1-1, with D uncertain. This CDR3 has 13 amino acids. Germline CDR1 is SGHRS and CDR2 is YFSETQ. The V end was cut by 5 bases, the J end by 0 bases, with 8 bases between. The CDR3 loop reads CASSSILNTEAFF. The CDR3 nucleotides read TGCGCCAGCAGTTCCATTCTGAACACTGAAGCTTTCTTT.